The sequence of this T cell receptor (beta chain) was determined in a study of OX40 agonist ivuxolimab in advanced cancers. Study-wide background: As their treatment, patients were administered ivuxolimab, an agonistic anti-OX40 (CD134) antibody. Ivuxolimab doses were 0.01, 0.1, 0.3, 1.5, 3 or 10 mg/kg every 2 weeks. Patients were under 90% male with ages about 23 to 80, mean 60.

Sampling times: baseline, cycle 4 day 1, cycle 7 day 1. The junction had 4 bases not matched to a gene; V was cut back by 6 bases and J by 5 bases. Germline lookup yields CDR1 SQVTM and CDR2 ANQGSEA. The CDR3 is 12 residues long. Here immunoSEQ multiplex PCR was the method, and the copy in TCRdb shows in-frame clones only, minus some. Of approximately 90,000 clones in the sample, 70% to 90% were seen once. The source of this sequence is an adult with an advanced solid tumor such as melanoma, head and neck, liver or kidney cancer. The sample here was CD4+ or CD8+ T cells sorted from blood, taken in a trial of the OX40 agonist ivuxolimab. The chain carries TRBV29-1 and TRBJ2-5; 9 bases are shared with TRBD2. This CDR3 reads CSVPSGAETQYF. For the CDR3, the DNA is TGCAGCGTACCTAGCGGGGCGGAGACCCAGTACTTC.